This TCR beta chain emerged from a study of CD8+ T cells in alopecia areata. The overall study: In an open-label trial, patients got 5 to 10 mg tofacitinib twice daily. For 6 to 18 months, tofacitinib was taken, and 6 months off drug followed. Findings and limits, study-wide: When scalp samples are sequenced, resident alphabeta T cells of normal skin are also captured. It was lesional scalp, especially alopecia totalis/universalis, that showed higher clonality than normal scalp.

Germline V gene data show CDR1 as SGHAT and CDR2 as FQNNGV. The CDR3 loop spans 13 amino acids. J gave up 2 bases and V 7 bases, and 4 bases lay outside the gene matches. cDNA serving as the sequencing template came from extracted, reverse transcribed RNA. TCRdb keeps only in-frame clones here, not all; method: immunoSEQ multiplex PCR. The table shows around 10,000 clones, with over 55% occurring only once. About this clone itself: Its specificity is unknown.

It was from alopecia areata patients that lesional scalp punch biopsies and peripheral blood were collected. The sample here was skin, taken at week 0. This clonotype originated in a human donor with alopecia areata. The chain is built from TRBV11-2 and TRBJ1-1, with TRBD1 identical over 7 bases. CDR3 coding DNA: TGTGCCAGCAAGGGACAGCCCAACACTGAAGCTTTCTTT. This encodes CASKGQPNTEAFF.